The clone carrying this TCR beta chain has more than one count but fewer than ten. The PCR ran on 60 Vbeta and 13 Jbeta primers. Assay used: immunoSEQ multiplex PCR; TCRdb lists only in-frame clones, some missing. The sample lists around 94,000 clones; approximately 82% were seen once. This sample was included in a study of cytomegalovirus exposure and HLA in healthy donors. Germline lookup yields CDR1 SGDLS and CDR2 YYNGEE. The CDR3 consists of 15 residues. The V end was cut by 4 bases, the J end by 0 bases, with 10 bases between. The chain has TRBV9 and TRBJ2-2, with D uncertain. Material: PBMCs. This TCR was sampled from a man aged 35 to 55 in good health and CMV-seronegative. The CDR3 nucleotides are TGTGCCAGCAGCTCTCTGGTAGCGAACACCGGGGAGCTGTTTTTT. Translated: CASSSLVANTGELFF.